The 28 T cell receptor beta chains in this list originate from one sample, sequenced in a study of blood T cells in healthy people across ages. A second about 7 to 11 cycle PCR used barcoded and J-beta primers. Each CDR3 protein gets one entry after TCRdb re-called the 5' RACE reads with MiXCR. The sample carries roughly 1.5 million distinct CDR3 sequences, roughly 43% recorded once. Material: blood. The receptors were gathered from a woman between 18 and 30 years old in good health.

CDR3 coding DNA: TGTGCCAGCTCACCTAGGGACATTACCGGCTACACCTTC. Protein product: CASSPRDITGYTF. The chain is built from TRBV18 and TRBJ1-2, with D perhaps matching TRBD1 (6 bases). The CDR3 runs to 13 residues. Trimming took off 3 bases at V and 8 bases at J, with 13 bases between the two ends. CDR1 and CDR2 (germline): KGHSH, LQKENI.

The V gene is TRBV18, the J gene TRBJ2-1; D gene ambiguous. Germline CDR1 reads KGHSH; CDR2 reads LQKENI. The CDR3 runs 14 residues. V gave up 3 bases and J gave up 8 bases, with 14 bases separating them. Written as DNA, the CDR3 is TGTGCCAGCTCACCGCTACCTACAATGGATGAGCAGTTCTTC. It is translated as CASSPLPTMDEQFF.

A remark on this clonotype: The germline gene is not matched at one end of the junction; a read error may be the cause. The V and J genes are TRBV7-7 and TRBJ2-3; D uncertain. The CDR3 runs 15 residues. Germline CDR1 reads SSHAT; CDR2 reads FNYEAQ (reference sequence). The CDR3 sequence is CASSFTARSTDTQYF. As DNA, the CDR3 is TGTGCTAGCAGCTTTACGGCCCGTAGCACAGATACGCAGTATTTT. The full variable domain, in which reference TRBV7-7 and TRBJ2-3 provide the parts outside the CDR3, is GAGVSQSPRYKVTKRGQDVTLRCDPISSHATLYWYQQALGQGPEFLTYFNYEAQPDKSGLPSDRFSAERPEGSISTLTIQRTEQRDSAMYRCASSFTARSTDTQYFGPGTRLTVL.

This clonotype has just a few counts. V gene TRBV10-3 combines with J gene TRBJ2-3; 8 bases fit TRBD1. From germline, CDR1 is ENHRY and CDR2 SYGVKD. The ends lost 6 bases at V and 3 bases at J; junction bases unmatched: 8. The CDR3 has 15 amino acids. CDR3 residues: CAISTTGGVTDTQYF. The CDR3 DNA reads TGTGCCATCAGCACAACAGGGGGTGTTACAGATACGCAGTATTTT.

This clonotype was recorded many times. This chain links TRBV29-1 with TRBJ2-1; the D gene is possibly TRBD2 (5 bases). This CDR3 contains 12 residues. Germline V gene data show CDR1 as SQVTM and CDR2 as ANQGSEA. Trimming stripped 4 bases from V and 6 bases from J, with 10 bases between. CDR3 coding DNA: TGCAGCGTTGCGGGGTTCCGCAATGAGCAGTTCTTC. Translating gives CSVAGFRNEQFF.

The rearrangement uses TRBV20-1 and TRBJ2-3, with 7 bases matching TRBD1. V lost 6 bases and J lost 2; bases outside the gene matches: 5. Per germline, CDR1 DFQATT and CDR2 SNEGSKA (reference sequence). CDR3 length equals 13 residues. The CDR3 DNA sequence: TGCAGTGCCGAACAGGGGATCACAGATACGCAGTATTTT. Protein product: CSAEQGITDTQYF.

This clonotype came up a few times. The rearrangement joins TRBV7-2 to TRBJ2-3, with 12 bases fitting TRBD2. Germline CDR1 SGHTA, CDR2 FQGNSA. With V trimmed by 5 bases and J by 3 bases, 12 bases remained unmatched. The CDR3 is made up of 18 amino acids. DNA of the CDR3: TGTGCCAGCAGCAAGGGACTAGCGGGTTGGGGAGGAACAGATACGCAGTATTTT. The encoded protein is CASSKGLAGWGGTDTQYF. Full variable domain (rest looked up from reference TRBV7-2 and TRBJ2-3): GAGVSQSPSNKVTEKGKDVELRCDPISGHTALYWYRQSLGQGLEFLIYFQGNSAPDKSGLPSDRFSAERTGGSVSTLTIQRTQQEDSAVYLCASSKGLAGWGGTDTQYFGPGTRLTVL.

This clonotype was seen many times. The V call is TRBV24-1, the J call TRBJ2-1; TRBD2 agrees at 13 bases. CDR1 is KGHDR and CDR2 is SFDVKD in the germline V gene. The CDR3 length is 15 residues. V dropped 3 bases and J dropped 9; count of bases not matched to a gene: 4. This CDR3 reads CATSDRLAGGIEQFF. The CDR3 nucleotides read TGTGCCACCAGTGATCGACTAGCGGGAGGAATTGAGCAGTTCTTC.

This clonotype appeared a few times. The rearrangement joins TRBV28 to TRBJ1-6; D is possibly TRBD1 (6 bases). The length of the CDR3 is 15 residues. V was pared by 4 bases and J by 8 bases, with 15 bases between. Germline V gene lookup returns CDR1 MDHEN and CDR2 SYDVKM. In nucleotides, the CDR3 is TGTGCCAGCAGTTCGCCGGGGGCCTTATATTCACCCCTCCACTTT. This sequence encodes CASSSPGALYSPLHF.

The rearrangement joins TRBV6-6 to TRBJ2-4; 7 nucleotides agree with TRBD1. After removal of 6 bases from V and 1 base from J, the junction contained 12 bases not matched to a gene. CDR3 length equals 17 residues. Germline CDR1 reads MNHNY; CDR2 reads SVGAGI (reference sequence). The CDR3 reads CASSPRGQVSAKNIQYF. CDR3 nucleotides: TGTGCCAGCAGCCCCCGAGGACAGGTCTCGGCCAAAAACATTCAGTACTTC.

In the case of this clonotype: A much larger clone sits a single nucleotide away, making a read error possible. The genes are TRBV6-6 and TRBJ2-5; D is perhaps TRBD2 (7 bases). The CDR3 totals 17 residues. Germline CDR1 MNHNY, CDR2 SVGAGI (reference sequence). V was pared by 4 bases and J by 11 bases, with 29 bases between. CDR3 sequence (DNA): TGTGCCAGCAGTTCCCCCCGATTGGCGGGGGCGTACAATGAGCAGTACTTC. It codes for CASSSPRLAGAYNEQYF.

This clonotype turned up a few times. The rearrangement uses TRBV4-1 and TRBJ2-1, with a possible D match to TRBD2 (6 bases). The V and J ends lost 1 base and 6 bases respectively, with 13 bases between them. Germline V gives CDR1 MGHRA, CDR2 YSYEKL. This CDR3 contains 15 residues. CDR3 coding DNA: TGCGCCAGCAGCCAAGTGCCGGGAGCGGCCAATGAGCAGTTCTTC. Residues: CASSQVPGAANEQFF.

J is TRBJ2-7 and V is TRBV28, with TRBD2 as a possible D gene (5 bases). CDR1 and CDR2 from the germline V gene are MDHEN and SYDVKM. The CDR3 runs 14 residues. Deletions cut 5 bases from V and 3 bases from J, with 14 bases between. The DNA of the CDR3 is TGTGCCAGCAGTCCTCCGGGAAACGGCTACGAGCAGTACTTC. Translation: CASSPPGNGYEQYF.

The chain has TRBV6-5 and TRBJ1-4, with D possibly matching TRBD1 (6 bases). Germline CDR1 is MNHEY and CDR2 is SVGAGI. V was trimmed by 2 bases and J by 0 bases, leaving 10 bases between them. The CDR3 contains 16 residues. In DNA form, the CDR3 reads TGTGCCAGCAGTTACCCGGACAGCGCAACTAATGAAAAACTGTTTTTT. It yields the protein CASSYPDSATNEKLFF.

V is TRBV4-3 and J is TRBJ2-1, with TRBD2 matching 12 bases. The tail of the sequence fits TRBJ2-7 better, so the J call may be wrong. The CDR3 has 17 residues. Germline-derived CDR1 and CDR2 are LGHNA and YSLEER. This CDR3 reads CASSPGLAGTTYNEQYF. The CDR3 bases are TGCGCCAGCAGCCCCGGACTAGCGGGGACGACGTACAATGAGCAGTACTTC.

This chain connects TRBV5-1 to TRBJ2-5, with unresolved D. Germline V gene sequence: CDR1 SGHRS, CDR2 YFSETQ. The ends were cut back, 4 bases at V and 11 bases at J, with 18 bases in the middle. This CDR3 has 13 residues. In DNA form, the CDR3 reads TGCGCCAGCAGCGCGGTCATGAGCAATGAGCAGTACTTC. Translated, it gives CASSAVMSNEQYF.

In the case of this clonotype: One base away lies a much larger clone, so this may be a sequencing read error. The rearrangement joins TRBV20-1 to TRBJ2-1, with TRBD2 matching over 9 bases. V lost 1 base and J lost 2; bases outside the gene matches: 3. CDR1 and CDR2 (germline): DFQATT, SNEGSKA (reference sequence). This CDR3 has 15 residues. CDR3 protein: CSARGLADPYNEQFF. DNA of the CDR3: TGCAGTGCTAGAGGACTAGCGGACCCCTACAATGAGCAGTTCTTC.

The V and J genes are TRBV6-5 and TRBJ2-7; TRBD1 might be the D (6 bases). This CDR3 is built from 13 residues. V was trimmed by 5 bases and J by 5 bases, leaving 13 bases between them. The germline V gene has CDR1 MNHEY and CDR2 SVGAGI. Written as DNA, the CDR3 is TGTGCCAGCAGTCACACAGGGTATAACGAGCAGTACTTC. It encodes CASSHTGYNEQYF.

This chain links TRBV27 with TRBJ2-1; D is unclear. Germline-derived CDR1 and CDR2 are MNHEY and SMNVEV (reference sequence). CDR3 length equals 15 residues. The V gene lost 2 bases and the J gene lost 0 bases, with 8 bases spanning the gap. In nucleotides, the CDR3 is TGTGCCAGCAGTTTAATATCAGCCTCCTACAATGAGCAGTTCTTC. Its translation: CASSLISASYNEQFF.

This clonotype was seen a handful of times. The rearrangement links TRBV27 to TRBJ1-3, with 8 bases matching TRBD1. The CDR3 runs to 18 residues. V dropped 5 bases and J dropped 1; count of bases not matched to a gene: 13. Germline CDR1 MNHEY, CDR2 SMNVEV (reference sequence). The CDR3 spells CASSPTLTGTGSGNTIYF. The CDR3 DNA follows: TGTGCCAGCAGTCCAACCTTGACAGGGACAGGATCTGGAAACACCATATATTTT.

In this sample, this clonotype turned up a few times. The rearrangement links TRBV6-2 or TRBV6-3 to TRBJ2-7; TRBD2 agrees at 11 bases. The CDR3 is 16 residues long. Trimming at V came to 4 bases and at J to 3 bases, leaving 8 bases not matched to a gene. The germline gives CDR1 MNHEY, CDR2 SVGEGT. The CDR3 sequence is CASSSAGLAGGYEQYF. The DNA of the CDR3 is TGTGCCAGCAGTTCCGCGGGGCTAGCGGGAGGCTACGAGCAGTACTTC.

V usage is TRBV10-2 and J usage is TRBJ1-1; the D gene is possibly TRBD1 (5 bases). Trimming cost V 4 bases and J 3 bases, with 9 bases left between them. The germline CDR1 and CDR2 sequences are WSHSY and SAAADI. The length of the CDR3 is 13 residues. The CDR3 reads CASSGGRDTEAFF. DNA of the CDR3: TGCGCCAGCAGTGGAGGCAGGGACACTGAAGCTTTCTTT.

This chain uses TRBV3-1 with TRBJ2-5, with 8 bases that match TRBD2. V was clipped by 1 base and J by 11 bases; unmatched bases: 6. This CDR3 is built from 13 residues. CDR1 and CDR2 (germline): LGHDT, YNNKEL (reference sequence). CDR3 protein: CASSQAGGHEQYF. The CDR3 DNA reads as TGTGCCAGCAGCCAAGCGGGGGGGCATGAGCAGTACTTC.

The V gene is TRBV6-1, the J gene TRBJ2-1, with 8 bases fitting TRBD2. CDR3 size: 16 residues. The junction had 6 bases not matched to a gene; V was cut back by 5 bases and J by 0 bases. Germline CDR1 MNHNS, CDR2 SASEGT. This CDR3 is CASSPWRGDSYNEQFF. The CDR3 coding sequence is TGTGCCAGCAGTCCCTGGCGGGGGGACTCCTACAATGAGCAGTTCTTC.

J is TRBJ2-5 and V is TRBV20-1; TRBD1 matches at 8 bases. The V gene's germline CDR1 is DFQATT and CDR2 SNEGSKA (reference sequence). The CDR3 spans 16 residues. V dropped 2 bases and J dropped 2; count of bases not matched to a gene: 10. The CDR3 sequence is CSARLTGGLLQETQYF. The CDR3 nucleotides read TGCAGTGCTAGACTCACAGGGGGGCTCCTACAAGAGACCCAGTACTTC.

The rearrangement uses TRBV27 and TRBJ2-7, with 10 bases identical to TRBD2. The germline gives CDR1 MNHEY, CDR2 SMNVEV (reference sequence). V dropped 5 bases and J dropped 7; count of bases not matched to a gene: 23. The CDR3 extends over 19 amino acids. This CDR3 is CASSTNIRTSGEGVREQYF. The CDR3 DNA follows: TGTGCCAGCAGTACAAACATACGGACTAGCGGAGAGGGGGTTCGGGAGCAGTACTTC.

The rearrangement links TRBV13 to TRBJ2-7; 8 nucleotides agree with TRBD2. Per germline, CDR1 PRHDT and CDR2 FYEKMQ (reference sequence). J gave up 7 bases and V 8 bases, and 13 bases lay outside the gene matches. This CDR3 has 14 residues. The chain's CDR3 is CASLRLAWEDEQYF. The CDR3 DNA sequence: TGTGCCAGCCTTCGACTAGCGTGGGAGGATGAGCAGTACTTC.

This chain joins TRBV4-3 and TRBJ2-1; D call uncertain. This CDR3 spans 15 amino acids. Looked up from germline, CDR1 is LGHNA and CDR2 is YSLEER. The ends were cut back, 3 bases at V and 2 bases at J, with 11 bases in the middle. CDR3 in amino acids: CASSQGSRAYNEQFF. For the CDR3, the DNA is TGCGCCAGCAGCCAGGGATCCCGGGCCTACAATGAGCAGTTCTTC.